The clone carrying this T cell receptor (beta chain) has a handful of counts. Its target is unknown. Using a J-beta primer mix together with a sample-barcoded 5' primer, a second PCR was run for about 6 to 11 cycles. TCRdb used MiXCR to reprocess the 5' RACE reads, holding one entry per CDR3 protein. The sample yields approximately 1.5 million distinct CDR3 sequences, roughly 30% seen once. The sample belongs to a study of blood T cells in healthy people across ages. Overall study findings and caveats: It was not known whether donors were CMV positive (a possible confounder of expanded clonotype changes). Across the age range, TCR beta diversity per million T cells fell in a roughly linear way. Naive CD4+ cells and diversity were both higher in long-lived donors than in aged donors.

Sequenced input: blood. This receptor was identified in a woman aged 25 to 39 in good health.

DNA for the CDR3: TGCAGCGTGGGGGTTTCTTCGTCCGGGGAGCTGTTTTTT. Amino acids: CSVGVSSSGELFF. J is TRBJ2-2 and V is TRBV29-1; perhaps D is TRBD1 or TRBD2 (5 bases each). From germline, CDR1 is SQVTM and CDR2 ANQGSEA. The CDR3 contains 13 residues. V lost 6 bases and J 6 bases, leaving 14 bases between the germline ends.